Presented here are 13 T cell receptor beta chains from one specimen sequenced in a study of T cells expressing NK-cell markers. TCRdb reanalyzed the 5' RACE reads, giving one entry per CDR3 protein sequence and no DNA. The sample holds about 380,000 distinct CDR3 sequences. The sample comprised blood T cells: a sorted CD56 or NKG2C T cell subset, CD4+ or CD8+ T cells, or bulk PBMC T cells (not recorded which). The receptors shown here come from a man between 18 and 69 years old in good health.

The rearrangement links TRBV27 to TRBJ2-2; TCRdb names TRBD1, which stays unverified in the absence of DNA. The germline V gene encodes CDR1 MNHEY and CDR2 SMNVEV (reference sequence). The CDR3 totals 13 residues. This CDR3 is CASSFFRAGELFF.

The rearrangement joins TRBV18 to TRBJ2-3; TCRdb picks TRBD1, but there is no DNA to check that call. Per germline, CDR1 KGHSH and CDR2 LQKENI. This CDR3 has 15 residues. Here the CDR3 reads CASSPPTGFTDTQYF.

CDR3 loop: CASSRQGSTGELFF. The rearrangement links TRBV7-3 to TRBJ2-2; TCRdb designates TRBD1, a call that cannot be tested without DNA. CDR1 SGHTA and CDR2 FQGTGA come from the germline V gene. This CDR3 has 14 amino acids.

The rearrangement joins TRBV5-1 to TRBJ2-5; TCRdb indicates TRBD1, and absent DNA this call remains unverified. CDR3 length equals 17 residues. The germline V gene has CDR1 SGHRS and CDR2 YFSETQ. The CDR3 reads CASSLEGHRPYQETQYF.

The gene calls are TRBV7-9 and TRBJ2-2. The CDR3 is made up of 14 amino acids. Germline loops: CDR1 SEHNR, CDR2 FQNEAQ (reference sequence). Here the CDR3 reads CASSLDTATGELFF.

The chain employs TRBV20-1 and TRBJ1-4; the TCRdb D gene call, TRBD1, has no DNA to confirm it. CDR1 is DFQATT, CDR2 SNEGSKA, per germline (reference sequence). The CDR3 sequence is 13 residues long. The CDR3 loop reads CSGRTGVGEKLFF.

This chain uses TRBV5-1 with TRBJ2-3. The CDR3 spans 15 residues. Germline V lookup: CDR1 SGHRS, CDR2 YFSETQ. CDR3 sequence reads: CASSLGQAGTDTQYF.

This chain uses TRBV6-2 or TRBV6-3 with TRBJ2-3. The germline gives CDR1 MNHEY, CDR2 SVGEGT. CDR3 length: 13 residues. The CDR3 protein is CASKVGSWDTQYF.

The V gene is TRBV9, the J gene TRBJ1-1; the TCRdb call, TRBD1, lacks DNA for checking. CDR1 is SGDLS, CDR2 YYNGEE, per germline. The CDR3 has 14 amino acids. The CDR3 spells CASSVADRKGEAFF.

The rearrangement uses TRBV6-2 or TRBV6-3 and TRBJ2-2. The CDR3 runs 17 residues. The V gene's germline CDR1 is MNHEY and CDR2 SVGEGT. CDR3 sequence: CASSLTPRGDDTGELFF.

This chain connects TRBV19 to TRBJ2-2; TCRdb reports TRBD2, a call that lacks DNA to check it against. This CDR3 spans 16 amino acids. Germline assignment: CDR1 LNHDA and CDR2 SQIVND (reference sequence). This CDR3 reads CASSMGQAGVVGELFF.

The V gene is TRBV7-8, the J gene TRBJ1-1. This CDR3 region has 13 residues. In germline, CDR1 is SGHVS, CDR2 FQNEAQ. CDR3 sequence: CASSPPGPTEAFF.

This chain links TRBV28 with TRBJ1-1; the TRBD1 assignment by TCRdb is unverifiable without DNA. There are 17 residues in the CDR3. The germline V gene encodes CDR1 MDHEN and CDR2 SYDVKM. The CDR3 region is CASSSPIEQGEGTEAFF.